The T cell receptor beta chain described here comes from a study of blood T cell repertoires in COVID-19. Generated by immunoSEQ multiplex PCR, the TCRdb table keeps only in-frame clones and is missing some. The sample gives roughly 400,000 clones, around 90% of which show up once; about 0.6% is in the top ten. Categorization into cohorts depended on clinical history that participants reported. The germline CDR1 and CDR2 sequences are SGHAT and FQNNGV. V shed 2 bases, J shed 3 bases, and the junction held 12 bases outside the gene matches. The CDR3 totals 18 residues. Sequencing used PBMCs or T cells enriched from blood (not recorded which). The V and J genes are TRBV11-2 and TRBJ2-1, with 8 bases identical to TRBD2. The clonotype originates from a man younger than 30 who had recovered from COVID-19. The CDR3 DNA is TGTGCCAGCAGCTTACTCCGGGGGGGACCCCGGGGCTACAATGAGCAGTTCTTC. Its translation: CASSLLRGGPRGYNEQFF.